The 20 T cell receptor beta chains below come from one sample, sequenced in a study of response to subunit inactivated influenza vaccine. TCRdb passed the RT-PCR reads through MiXCR, listing each CDR3 protein once. The sample contains approximately 290,000 distinct CDR3 sequences, roughly 22% of which appear only once. The material sequenced was PBMCs from blood, taken approximately 20 months after vaccination. The receptor set was obtained from a man aged 50-75 years who received an inactivated influenza vaccine.

The chain has TRBV28 and TRBJ2-7; D is unresolved. CDR1 is MDHEN and CDR2 is SYDVKM in the germline V gene. This CDR3 has 14 amino acids. V was cut by 4 bases and J by 5 bases, with 15 bases left in between. In nucleotides, the CDR3 is TGTGCCAGCAGTTCAGCAGCTCCTCTCAACGAGCAGTACTTC. Translating gives CASSSAAPLNEQYF.

The chain employs TRBV28 and TRBJ1-1; D gene ambiguous. This CDR3 has 15 amino acids. The germline gives CDR1 MDHEN, CDR2 SYDVKM. Deletions cut 6 bases from V and 7 bases from J, with 21 bases between. CDR3 in DNA: TGTGCCAGCAGCCCCCGGACCTACCGGGTTATTGAAGCTTTCTTT. It encodes CASSPRTYRVIEAFF. Full variable domain (remainder filled in from reference TRBV28 and TRBJ1-1): DVKVTQSSRYLVKRTGEKVFLECVQDMDHENMFWYRQDPGLGLRLIYFSYDVKMKEKGDIPEGYSVSREKKERFSLILESASTNQTSMYLCASSPRTYRVIEAFFGQGTRLTVV.

This clonotype occurred a few times. The gene calls are TRBV20-1 and TRBJ2-5; tentative D call: TRBD2 (6 bases). Germline-derived CDR1 and CDR2 are DFQATT and SNEGSKA (reference sequence). The V end lost 3 bases, the J end lost 9 bases, and 17 bases lay between the germline ends. This CDR3 has 13 amino acids. CDR3 DNA sequence: TGCAGTGCTAGTCCCGGGACTCAGAAAGCCCAGTACTTC. It is translated as CSASPGTQKAQYF.

This clonotype has just a few counts. The chain combines TRBV20-1 with TRBJ1-1; D is unresolved. V lost 3 bases and J lost 1, with 6 bases in between. Germline values: CDR1 DFQATT, CDR2 SNEGSKA (reference sequence). CDR3 length: 12 amino acids. CDR3 sequence: CSASNENTEAFF. CDR3 coding DNA: TGCAGTGCTAGTAACGAGAACACTGAAGCTTTCTTT.

This clonotype was counted only a few times. The gene calls are TRBV7-2 and TRBJ1-6; D call uncertain. Trimming left V 1 base short and J 7 bases short, with 11 bases between. Germline CDR1 and CDR2: SGHTA and FQGNSA. The CDR3 extends over 15 amino acids. The CDR3 protein is CASSLGTGNNSPLHF. The CDR3 region has the DNA TGTGCCAGCAGCTTAGGTACGGGAAACAATTCACCCCTCCACTTT.

This clonotype was seen only a few times. A much bigger clone sits one base away, suggesting this may be a read error. The CDR3 protein is CASRGDTVLEAFF. The CDR3 DNA follows: TGTGCCAGCAGGGGGGACACGGTTCTGGAAGCTTTCTTT. The chain employs TRBV12-3 or TRBV12-4 and TRBJ1-1; maybe TRBD1 (6 bases). This CDR3 has 13 residues. Trimming stripped 6 bases from V and 8 bases from J, with 16 bases between.

This clonotype was seen repeatedly, ten times or more. The V and J genes are TRBV21-1 and TRBJ1-5. TRBV21-1 is assigned pseudogene status. The CDR3 is 15 residues long. The CDR3 DNA is TGTGCCAGCGACGTCGGGGGGGGTTTCAATCAGCCCCAGCATTTT. It codes for CASDVGGGFNQPQHF.

This chain connects TRBV29-1 to TRBJ1-1; 7 nucleotides agree with TRBD1. Trimming removed 6 bases from V and 4 bases from J; junction bases left unmatched: 8. CDR1 and CDR2 (germline): SQVTM, ANQGSEA. The CDR3 has 13 residues. The CDR3 coding sequence is TGCAGCGTCACCACAGGGGTAGGCACTGAAGCTTTCTTT. This translates into CSVTTGVGTEAFF.

V and J are TRBV7-3 and TRBJ2-7; TRBD1 or TRBD2 may be the D gene (5 bases each). The ends were cut back, 5 bases at V and 7 bases at J, with 15 bases in the middle. The CDR3 loop spans 13 amino acids. Germline CDR1 SGHTA, CDR2 FQGTGA. The chain's CDR3 is CASSQGGTGEQYF. CDR3 in DNA: TGTGCCAGCAGCCAGGGCGGTACGGGGGAGCAGTACTTC.

This clonotype has just a few counts. The chain employs TRBV20-1 and TRBJ2-1; no reliable D call. The CDR3 totals 12 residues. The V end lost 3 bases, the J end lost 8 bases, and 11 bases lay between the germline ends. Looked up from germline, CDR1 is DFQATT and CDR2 is SNEGSKA (reference sequence). The CDR3 sequence: CSASPFGDEQFF. CDR3 bases: TGCAGTGCTAGCCCTTTTGGCGATGAGCAGTTCTTC.

A word on this clonotype: One junction end disagrees with the germline gene, perhaps due to a read error. This sequence joins TRBV28 and TRBJ1-5; the D gene is possibly TRBD1 (6 bases). This CDR3 contains 14 residues. CDR1 and CDR2 (germline): MDHEN, SYDVKM. CDR3 nucleotides: TGTGCCAGCAGGCAACAGGGCGGCAATCAGCTCCAGCATTTT. This codes for CASRQQGGNQLQHF.

This clonotype has just a few counts. The chain uses TRBV24-1 and TRBJ2-5; TRBD2 matches at 15 bases. Trimming took 9 bases from V and 5 from J; bases not matched to a gene: 3. The CDR3 has 14 residues. Germline V gives CDR1 KGHDR, CDR2 SFDVKD. The chain's CDR3 is CATGTSGGTETQYF. The CDR3 region has the DNA TGTGCCACCGGGACTAGCGGGGGGACGGAGACCCAGTACTTC.

The chain has TRBV5-1 and TRBJ1-2; TRBD1 is a possible D gene (6 bases). The germline gives CDR1 SGHRS, CDR2 YFSETQ. V was trimmed by 4 bases and J by 6 bases, leaving 10 bases between them. The CDR3 covers 12 residues. For the CDR3, the DNA is TGCGCCAGCAGCACTCCAGGGGATGGCTACACCTTC. Translation gives CASSTPGDGYTF.

In this sample, this clonotype turned up a few times. The chain is built from TRBV11-2 and TRBJ1-1; 8 positions agree with TRBD1. The CDR3 consists of 16 residues. The V segment lost 2 bases and the J segment 1 base; nucleotides outside the gene matches: 6. Germline values: CDR1 SGHAT, CDR2 FQNNGV. The CDR3 nucleotides read TGTGCCAGCAGCTTACTACTAGGACAGGGGAACACTGAAGCTTTCTTT. Amino acids: CASSLLLGQGNTEAFF. The variable domain in full, with the rest retrieved from reference TRBV11-2 and TRBJ1-1, is EAGVAQSPRYKIIEKRQSVAFWCNPISGHATLYWYQQILGQGPKLLIQFQNNGVVDDSQLPKDRFSAERLKGVDSTLKIQPAKLEDSAVYLCASSLLLGQGNTEAFFGQGTRLTVV.

The DNA of the CDR3 is TGCGCCAGCAGCTTGGGAGGTAGTAGGCAGGCTCACCAGTACTTC. Amino acid sequence: CASSLGGSRQAHQYF. The rearrangement links TRBV5-1 to TRBJ2-7, with D unclear. This CDR3 has 15 amino acids. Germline-derived CDR1 and CDR2 are SGHRS and YFSETQ. The V gene lost 0 bases and the J gene lost 10 bases, with 20 bases spanning the gap.

This clonotype was seen ten or more times. V and J are TRBV12-3 or TRBV12-4 and TRBJ1-1; D unresolved. Trimming took 3 bases from V and 2 from J, leaving 10 bases between them. CDR3 length: 14 amino acids. In DNA, the CDR3 is TGTGCCAGCAGTTTGAGTCAGGACAACACTGAAGCTTTCTTT. It yields the protein CASSLSQDNTEAFF.

There are a few counts of this clonotype. J is TRBJ1-5 and V is TRBV20-1, with 9 bases lining up with TRBD1. The length of the CDR3 is 15 residues. V lost 3 bases, J lost 5 bases, and 8 bases stayed unmatched. Germline CDR1 reads DFQATT; CDR2 reads SNEGSKA (reference sequence). This CDR3 is CSASMTGGVDQPQHF. CDR3 bases: TGCAGTGCTAGTATGACAGGGGGGGTTGATCAGCCCCAGCATTTT.

The V gene is TRBV29-1, the J gene TRBJ2-3; 9 bases align to TRBD1. The CDR3 covers 13 residues. Germline values: CDR1 SQVTM, CDR2 ANQGSEA. Losses at the gene ends were 5 bases for V and 3 bases for J; bases not matched to a gene: 3. CDR3 sequence reads: CSVRDRDTDTQYF. Written as DNA, the CDR3 is TGCAGCGTTCGGGACAGGGATACAGATACGCAGTATTTT.

The J gene is TRBJ2-7, the V gene TRBV4-3; D is uncertain. The CDR3 runs to 15 residues. Germline V gene data show CDR1 as LGHNA and CDR2 as YSLEER. The V gene lost 6 bases and the J gene lost 2 bases, with 17 bases spanning the gap. CDR3 in amino acids: CASRDFVDSPYEQYF. Written as DNA, the CDR3 is TGCGCCAGCAGAGACTTCGTTGACTCCCCCTACGAGCAGTACTTC.

This clonotype was observed at least ten times. The chain employs TRBV6-1 and TRBJ1-4; D not resolved. Trimming cost V 7 bases and J 0 bases, with 15 bases left between them. CDR1 and CDR2 from the germline V gene are MNHNS and SASEGT. This CDR3 has 16 amino acids. The CDR3 spells CASKIKGGPTNEKLFF. The CDR3 coding sequence is TGTGCCAGCAAGATTAAGGGAGGTCCAACTAATGAAAAACTGTTTTTT.